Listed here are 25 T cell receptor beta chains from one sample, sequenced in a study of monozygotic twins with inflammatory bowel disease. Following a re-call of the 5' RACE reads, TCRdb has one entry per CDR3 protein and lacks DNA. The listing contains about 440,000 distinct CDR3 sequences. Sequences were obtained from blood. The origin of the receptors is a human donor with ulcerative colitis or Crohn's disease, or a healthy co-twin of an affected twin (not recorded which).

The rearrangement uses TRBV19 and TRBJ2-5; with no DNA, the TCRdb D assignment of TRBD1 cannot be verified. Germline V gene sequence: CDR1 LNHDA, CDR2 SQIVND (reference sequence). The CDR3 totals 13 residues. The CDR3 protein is CATSTGVSGTQYF.

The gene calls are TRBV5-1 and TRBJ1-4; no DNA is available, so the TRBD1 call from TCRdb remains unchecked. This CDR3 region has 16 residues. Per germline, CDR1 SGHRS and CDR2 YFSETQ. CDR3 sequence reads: CASSRGIHTTNEKLLF.

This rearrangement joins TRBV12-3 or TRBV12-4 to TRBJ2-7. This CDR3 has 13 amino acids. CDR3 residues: CASSFGGRDEQYF.

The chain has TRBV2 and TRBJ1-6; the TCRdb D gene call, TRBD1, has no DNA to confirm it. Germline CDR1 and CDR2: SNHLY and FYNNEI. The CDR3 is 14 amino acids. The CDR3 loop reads CASIPRTVNSPLHF.

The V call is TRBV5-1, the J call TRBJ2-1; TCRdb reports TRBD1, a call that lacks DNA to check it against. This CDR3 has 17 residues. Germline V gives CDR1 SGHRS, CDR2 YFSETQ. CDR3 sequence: CASSLGTGTLSYNEQFF.

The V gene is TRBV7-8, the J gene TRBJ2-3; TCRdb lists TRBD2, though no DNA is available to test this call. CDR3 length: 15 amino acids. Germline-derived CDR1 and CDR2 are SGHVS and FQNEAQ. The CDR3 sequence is CASSHSGANGDTQYF.

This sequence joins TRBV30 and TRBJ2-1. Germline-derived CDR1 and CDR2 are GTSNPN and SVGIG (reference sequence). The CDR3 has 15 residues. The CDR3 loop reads CAWKGSGGSYNEQFF.

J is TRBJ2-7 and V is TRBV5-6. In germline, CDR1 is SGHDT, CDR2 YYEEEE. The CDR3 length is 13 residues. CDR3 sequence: CASSPVKSYEQYF.

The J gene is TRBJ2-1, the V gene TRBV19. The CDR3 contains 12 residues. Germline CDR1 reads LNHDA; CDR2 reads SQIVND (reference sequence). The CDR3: CASSNRRNEQFF.

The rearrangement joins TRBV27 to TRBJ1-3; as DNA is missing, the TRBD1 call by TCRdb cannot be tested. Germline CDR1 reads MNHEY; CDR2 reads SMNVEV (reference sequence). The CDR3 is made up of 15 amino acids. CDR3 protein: CASSPVLQPGNTIYF.

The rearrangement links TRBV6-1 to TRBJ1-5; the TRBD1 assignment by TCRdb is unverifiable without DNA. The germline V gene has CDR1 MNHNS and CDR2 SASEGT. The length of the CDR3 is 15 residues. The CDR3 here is CASSPRGDRNQPQHF.

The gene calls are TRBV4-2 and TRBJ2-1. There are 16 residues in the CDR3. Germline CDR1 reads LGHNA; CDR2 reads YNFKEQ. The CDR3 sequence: CASSQERTDYYNEQFF.

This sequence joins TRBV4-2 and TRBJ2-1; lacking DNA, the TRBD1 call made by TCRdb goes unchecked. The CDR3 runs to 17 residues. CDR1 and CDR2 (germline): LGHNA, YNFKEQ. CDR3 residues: CASSQDSTANLYNEQFF.

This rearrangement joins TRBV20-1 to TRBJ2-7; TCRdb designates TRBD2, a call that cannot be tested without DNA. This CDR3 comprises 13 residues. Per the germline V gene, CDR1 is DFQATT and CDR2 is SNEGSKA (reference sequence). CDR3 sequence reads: CSAPGLAGSEQYF.

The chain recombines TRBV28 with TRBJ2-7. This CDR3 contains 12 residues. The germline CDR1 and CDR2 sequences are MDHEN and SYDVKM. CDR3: CATYDNRNEQYF.

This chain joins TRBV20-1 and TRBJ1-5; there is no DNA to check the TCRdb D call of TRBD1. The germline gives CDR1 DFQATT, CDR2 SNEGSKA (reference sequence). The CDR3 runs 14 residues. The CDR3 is CSASQSGGIQPQHF.

CDR3 protein: CASSLGTGISSYEQYF. The chain uses TRBV7-2 and TRBJ2-7; the TRBD1 assignment by TCRdb is unverifiable without DNA. This CDR3 comprises 16 residues. Germline assignment: CDR1 SGHTA and CDR2 FQGNSA. Based on the CDR3 plus reference TRBV7-2 and TRBJ2-7, the full variable domain is GAGVSQSPSNKVTEKGKDVELRCDPISGHTALYWYRQSLGQGLEFLIYFQGNSAPDKSGLPSDRFSAERTGGSVSTLTIQRTQQEDSAVYLCASSLGTGISSYEQYFGPGTRLTVT.

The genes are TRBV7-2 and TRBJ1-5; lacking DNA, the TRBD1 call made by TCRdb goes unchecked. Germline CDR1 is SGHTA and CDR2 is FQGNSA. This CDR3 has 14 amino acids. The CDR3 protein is CASSPDSQNQPQHF.

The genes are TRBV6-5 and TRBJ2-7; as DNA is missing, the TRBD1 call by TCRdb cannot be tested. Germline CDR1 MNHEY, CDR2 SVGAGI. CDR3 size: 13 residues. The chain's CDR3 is CASSYAGYYEQYF.

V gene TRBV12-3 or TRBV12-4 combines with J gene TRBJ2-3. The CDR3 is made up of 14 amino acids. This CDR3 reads CASSPTVSTDTQYF.

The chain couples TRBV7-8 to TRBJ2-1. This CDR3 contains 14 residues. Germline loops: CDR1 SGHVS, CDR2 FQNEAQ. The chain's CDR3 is CASSSPGSHNEQFF.

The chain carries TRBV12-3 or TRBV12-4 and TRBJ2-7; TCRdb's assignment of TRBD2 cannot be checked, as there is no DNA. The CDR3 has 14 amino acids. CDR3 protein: CASSLRGRIYEQYF.

CDR3 loop: CASSTSGSPTSQYF. The chain is built from TRBV7-9 and TRBJ2-7. Germline values: CDR1 SEHNR, CDR2 FQNEAQ (reference sequence). This CDR3 spans 14 amino acids.

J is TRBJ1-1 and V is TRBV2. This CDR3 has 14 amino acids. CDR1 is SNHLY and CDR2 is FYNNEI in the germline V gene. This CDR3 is CASSEEGGLTEAFF.

The CDR3 spells CASSLLAGLQFF. The chain is built from TRBV28 and TRBJ2-1; TCRdb proposes TRBD2, but this gene call is untestable without DNA. The CDR3 runs 12 residues. The germline gives CDR1 MDHEN, CDR2 SYDVKM.